These 16 T cell receptor delta chains were all obtained from the same sample, sequenced in a study of human gamma delta and Vdelta1 T cells. TCRdb re-processed the PCR reads using CATT. The sample consists of under 7,000 delta-chain clones, roughly 10% of them appearing once. Sequencing used naive CD27+ Vdelta1 gamma-delta T cells from blood. These TCRs come from a human donor in good health.

About this clone: A much larger clonotype is one base distant, so this may be a read error. This rearrangement joins TRDV1 to TRDJ1, with D maybe TRDD3 (5 bases). This CDR3 is built from 18 residues. Trimming shortened V by 3 bases and J by 8 bases, and 28 bases separated the two germline ends. CDR1 is TSWWSYY and CDR2 is QGS in the germline V gene. CDR3 in amino acids: CALGDQSRRGPRMRKLIF. The CDR3 bases are TGTGCTCTTGGGGACCAATCCCGGAGGGGGCCCCGGATGCGGAAACTCATCTTT.

This clone was found a few times. The chain couples TRDV1 to TRDJ1; 10 bases match TRDD3. The CDR3 totals 20 residues. The V and J ends lost 9 bases and 3 bases, in that order; junction bases with no gene match: 25. Germline CDR1 is TSWWSYY and CDR2 is QGS. This CDR3 reads CALGLPKYWGIRGSPDKLIF. The DNA for the CDR3 is TGTGCTCTCGGCCTTCCTAAGTACTGGGGGATCCGGGGGAGTCCCGATAAACTCATCTTT.

This clone was detected only a few times. TCRdb pairs this DNA with a much larger clone's protein that differs at residue 13, likely a read error; the protein shown was translated from the DNA. This chain connects TRDV1 to TRDJ1; D is perhaps TRDD3 (7 bases). This CDR3 region has 15 residues. Germline V gene data show CDR1 as TSWWSYY and CDR2 as QGS. The CDR3: CALGPSRLGWGKVIF. As DNA, the CDR3 is TGTGCTCTTGGGCCTTCCCGACTGGGGTGGGGTAAAGTCATCTTT.

This clone was seen a handful of times. The protein recorded in TCRdb matches a much larger clone and deviates from this DNA's translation at residue 18, suggesting a read error; the protein here is obtained by translating the DNA. J is TRDJ1 and V is TRDV1; 9 bases map to TRDD3. The CDR3 extends over 20 amino acids. CDR1 is TSWWSYY and CDR2 is QGS in the germline V gene. For the CDR3, the DNA is TGTGCTCTTGGGGACCTTCCAACTCGTACTGGGGGACGCCGCACCGATAAACCCATCTTT. It encodes CALGDLPTRTGGRRTDKPIF.

As to this clone: A read error is the likely source, as a far larger clone sits one nucleotide away. Other DNA sequences within the sample encode an identical CDR3. The chain carries TRDV1 and TRDJ1, with D possibly TRDD2 on 6 matching bases. Looked up from germline, CDR1 is TSWWSYY and CDR2 is QGS. This CDR3 contains 17 residues. The V gene lost 3 bases and the J gene lost 1 base, with 18 bases spanning the gap. CDR3 region: CALGERPTVLTTDKLIF. The CDR3 DNA is TGTGCTCTTGGGGAGCGTCCTACTGTACTCACCACCGATAAACTCATCTTT.

Worth noting for this clone: This likely reflects a read error, since a far larger clone is one base away. The chain employs TRDV1 and TRDJ1; D uncertain. Germline-derived CDR1 and CDR2 are TSWWSYY and QGS. The CDR3 totals 21 residues. V was trimmed by 4 bases and J by 0 bases, leaving 30 bases between them. Here the CDR3 DNA reads TGTGCTCTTGGGGCCTCCAATCAACTTCGGGCCAGTACTTCGTACACCGATAAACTCATCTTT. The encoded protein is CALGASNQLRASTSYTDKLIF.

This clone turned up a few times. This may arise from a read error, as a much more abundant clone is one base away. The V call is TRDV1, the J call TRDJ1; tentatively, D is TRDD3 (9 bases). Between the trimmed V and J ends, which lost 4 bases and 3 bases, there was a span of 36 bases. The V gene's germline CDR1 is TSWWSYY and CDR2 QGS. The CDR3 spans 22 residues. CDR3: CALGVIGLPSWGIHMRSDKLIF. The CDR3 region has the DNA TGTGCTCTTGGGGTGATAGGCCTTCCTAGCTGGGGGATCCACATGCGATCCGATAAACTCATCTTT.

About this clone: This DNA's translation differs at residue 9 from TCRdb's protein, which comes from a much larger clone; a read error is likely, and the protein shown is translated from the DNA. The chain combines TRDV1 with TRDJ1; TRDD3 might be the D (5 bases). V was cut by 0 bases and J by 3 bases, with 20 bases left in between. CDR1 and CDR2 (germline): TSWWSYY, QGS. This CDR3 has 18 amino acids. DNA for the CDR3: TGTGCTCTTGGGGAACTAGCCCGCCTCAGGAAGGGGGCCGATAAACTCATCTTT. Amino acid sequence: CALGELARLRKGADKLIF.

Regarding this clone: This clone may be a read error of a much larger clone one base away. The chain combines TRDV1 with TRDJ1, with 11 bases that match TRDD3. The CDR3 consists of 20 residues. CDR1 and CDR2 (germline): TSWWSYY, QGS. The V gene end was trimmed by 1 base and the J gene end by 0 bases; junction bases not matched to a gene: 13. For the CDR3, the DNA is TGTGCTCTTGGGGAACGGATCCATGGGGTGGGGGATACGTACACCGATAAACTCATCTTT. Amino acid sequence: CALGERIHGVGDTYTDKLIF.

Comments on this clone: A read error likely explains this, since a far larger clone differs by one base. The chain links TRDV1 to TRDJ1, with TRDD3 matching 8 bases. This CDR3 contains 26 residues. V was clipped by 2 bases and J by 0 bases; unmatched bases: 35. CDR1 is TSWWSYY, CDR2 QGS, per germline. CDR3 loop: CALGELGPELRDTRFGPFRNTDKLIF. CDR3 in DNA: TGTGCTCTTGGGGAATTGGGGCCCGAGCTGAGGGATACGCGGTTCGGCCCGTTCCGGAACACCGATAAACTCATCTTT.

In the case of this clone: A far larger clone is one base from this, pointing to a likely read error. Distinct nucleotide sequences in the sample also encode this CDR3. The gene calls are TRDV1 and TRDJ1; 7 bases match TRDD3. CDR1 TSWWSYY and CDR2 QGS come from the germline V gene. The CDR3 extends over 21 amino acids. The V segment lost 2 bases and the J segment 2 bases; nucleotides outside the gene matches: 23. DNA of the CDR3: TGTGCTCTTGGGGAATTGAGGCTCTGGGGGGCCGACCGAAAGTATACCGATAAACTCATCTTT. Translated: CALGELRLWGADRKYTDKLIF.

This clone was counted a few times. Being one base from a much bigger clone, this may be a read error. The sample has other DNA sequences that encode this CDR3 too. The chain couples TRDV1 to TRDJ1, with 12 bases fitting TRDD3. From germline, CDR1 is TSWWSYY and CDR2 QGS. The CDR3 contains 21 residues. This chain's CDR3 is CALGETQHVQFTGGYPDKLIF. CDR3 DNA: TGTGCTCTTGGGGAAACCCAACATGTACAATTTACTGGGGGATACCCCGATAAACTCATCTTC.

This clone is labeled medium-sized. The J gene is TRDJ1, the V gene TRDV1; tentatively, D is TRDD2 (9 bases). Germline V gives CDR1 TSWWSYY, CDR2 QGS. Trimming left V 9 bases short and J 0 bases short, with 32 bases between. The CDR3 is made up of 20 amino acids. CDR3 nucleotides: TGTGCTCTCGCGGGGCCTTCCTACGTTTACTGGGGGCGGTACACCGATAAACTCATCTTT. Its protein product is CALAGPSYVYWGRYTDKLIF.

This clone is categorized as large. Other DNA sequences in the sample encode the same CDR3. The genes are TRDV1 and TRDJ1; tentative D call: TRDD3 (5 bases). V was pared by 4 bases and J by 0 bases, with 15 bases between. The CDR3 is 16 residues long. Germline CDR1 and CDR2: TSWWSYY and QGS. Written as DNA, the CDR3 is TGTGCTCTTGGGGCCAGCTTGGGGACGTACACCGATAAACTCATCTTT. It codes for CALGASLGTYTDKLIF.

This clone qualifies as large. This CDR3 is also generated by other DNA sequences in the sample. V is TRDV1 and J is TRDJ1, with 12 bases matching TRDD3. This CDR3 spans 21 amino acids. Per germline, CDR1 TSWWSYY and CDR2 QGS. V lost 0 bases, J lost 2 bases, and 16 bases stayed unmatched. CDR3 in amino acids: CALGELPFRRTGGYRTDKLIF. In DNA form, the CDR3 reads TGTGCTCTTGGGGAACTTCCCTTCCGTCGTACTGGGGGATACCGAACCGATAAACTCATCTTT.

This clone was detected a few times. The V gene is TRDV1, the J gene TRDJ2; 12 bases match TRDD3. This CDR3 spans 20 amino acids. Looked up from germline, CDR1 is TSWWSYY and CDR2 is QGS. J lost 7 bases, V lost 0 bases, and 15 bases had no gene match. The CDR3 bases are TGTGCTCTTGGGGAACTAGGTCCCGAAATCCGCTGGGGGATACGAGCACAACTCTTCTTT. This sequence encodes CALGELGPEIRWGIRAQLFF.